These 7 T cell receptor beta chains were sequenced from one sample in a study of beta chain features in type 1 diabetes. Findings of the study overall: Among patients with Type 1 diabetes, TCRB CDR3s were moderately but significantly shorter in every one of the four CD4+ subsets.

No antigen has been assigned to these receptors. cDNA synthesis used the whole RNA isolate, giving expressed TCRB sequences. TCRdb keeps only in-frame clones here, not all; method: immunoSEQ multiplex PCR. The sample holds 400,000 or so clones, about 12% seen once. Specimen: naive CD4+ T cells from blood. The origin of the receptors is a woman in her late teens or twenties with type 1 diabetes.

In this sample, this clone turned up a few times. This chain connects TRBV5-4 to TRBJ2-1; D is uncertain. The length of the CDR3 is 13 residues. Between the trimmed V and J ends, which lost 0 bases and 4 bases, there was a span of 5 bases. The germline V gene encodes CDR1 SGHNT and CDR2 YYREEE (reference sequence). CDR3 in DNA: TGTGCCAGCAGCTTGGAACAGTACAATGAGCAGTTCTTC. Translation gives CASSLEQYNEQFF. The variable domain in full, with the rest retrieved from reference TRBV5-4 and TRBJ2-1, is ETGVTQSPTHLIKTRGQQVTLRCSSQSGHNTVSWYQQALGQGPQFIFQYYREEENGRGNFPPRFSGLQFPNYSSELNVNALELDDSALYLCASSLEQYNEQFFGPGTRLTVL.

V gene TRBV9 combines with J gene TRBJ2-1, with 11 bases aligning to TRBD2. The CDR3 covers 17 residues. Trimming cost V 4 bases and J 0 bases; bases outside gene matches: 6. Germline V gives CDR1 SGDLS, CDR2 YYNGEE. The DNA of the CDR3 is TGTGCCAGCAGCTCCTTAGCGGGAGGGAGCTCCTACAATGAGCAGTTCTTC. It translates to CASSSLAGGSSYNEQFF.

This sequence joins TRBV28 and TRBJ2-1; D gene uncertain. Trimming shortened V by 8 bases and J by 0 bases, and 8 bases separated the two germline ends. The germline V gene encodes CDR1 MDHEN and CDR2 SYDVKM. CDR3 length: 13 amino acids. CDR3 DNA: TGTGCCAGCGCGCCGGGCTCCTACAATGAGCAGTTCTTC. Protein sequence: CASAPGSYNEQFF.

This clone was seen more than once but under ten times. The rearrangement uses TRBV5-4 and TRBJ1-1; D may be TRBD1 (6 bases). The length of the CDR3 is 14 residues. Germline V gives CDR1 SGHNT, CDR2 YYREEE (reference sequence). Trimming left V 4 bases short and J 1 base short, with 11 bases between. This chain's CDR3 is CASSQMDRNTEAFF. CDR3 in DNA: TGTGCCAGCAGCCAAATGGACAGGAACACTGAAGCTTTCTTT.

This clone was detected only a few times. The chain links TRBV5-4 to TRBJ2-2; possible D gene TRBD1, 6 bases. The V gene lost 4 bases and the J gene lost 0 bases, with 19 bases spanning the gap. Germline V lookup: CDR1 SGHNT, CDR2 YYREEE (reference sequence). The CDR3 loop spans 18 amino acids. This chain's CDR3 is CASSTPRGQSTNTGELFF. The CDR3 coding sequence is TGTGCCAGCAGCACCCCCCGGGGACAATCAACGAACACCGGGGAGCTGTTTTTT.

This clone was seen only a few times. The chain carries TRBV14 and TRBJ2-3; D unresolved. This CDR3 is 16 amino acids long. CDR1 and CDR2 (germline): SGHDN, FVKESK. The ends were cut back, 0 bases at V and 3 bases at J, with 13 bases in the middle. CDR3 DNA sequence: TGTGCCAGCAGCCAAGATTCCCGCGTTGTGACAGATACGCAGTATTTT. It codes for CASSQDSRVVTDTQYF.

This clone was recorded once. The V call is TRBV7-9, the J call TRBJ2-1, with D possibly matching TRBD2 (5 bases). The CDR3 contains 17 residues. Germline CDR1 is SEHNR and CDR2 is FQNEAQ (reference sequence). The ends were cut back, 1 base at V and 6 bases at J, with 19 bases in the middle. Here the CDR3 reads CASSLGHGLAPGNEQFF. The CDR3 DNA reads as TGTGCCAGCAGCTTAGGCCATGGGCTAGCCCCTGGCAATGAGCAGTTCTTC. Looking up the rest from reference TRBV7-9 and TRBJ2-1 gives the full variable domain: DTGVSQNPRHKITKRGQNVTFRCDPISEHNRLYWYRQTLGQGPEFLTYFQNEAQLEKSRLLSDRFSAERPKGSFSTLEIQRTEQGDSAMYLCASSLGHGLAPGNEQFFGPGTRLTVL.